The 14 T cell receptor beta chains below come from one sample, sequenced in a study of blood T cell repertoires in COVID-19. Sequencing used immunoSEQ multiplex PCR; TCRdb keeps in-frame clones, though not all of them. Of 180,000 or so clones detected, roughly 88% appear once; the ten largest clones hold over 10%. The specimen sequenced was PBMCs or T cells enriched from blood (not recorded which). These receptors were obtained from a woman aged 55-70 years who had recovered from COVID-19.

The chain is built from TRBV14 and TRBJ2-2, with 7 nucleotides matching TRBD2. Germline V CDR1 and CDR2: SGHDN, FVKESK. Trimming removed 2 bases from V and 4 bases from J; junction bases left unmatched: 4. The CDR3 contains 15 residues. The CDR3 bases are TGTGCCAGCAGCCAACGCCCGGGAGGCACCGGGGAGCTGTTTTTT. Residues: CASSQRPGGTGELFF. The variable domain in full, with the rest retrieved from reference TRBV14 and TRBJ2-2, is EAGVTQFPSHSVIEKGQTVTLRCDPISGHDNLYWYRRVMGKEIKFLLHFVKESKQDESGMPNNRFLAERTGGTYSTLKVQPAELEDSGVYFCASSQRPGGTGELFFGEGSRLTVL.

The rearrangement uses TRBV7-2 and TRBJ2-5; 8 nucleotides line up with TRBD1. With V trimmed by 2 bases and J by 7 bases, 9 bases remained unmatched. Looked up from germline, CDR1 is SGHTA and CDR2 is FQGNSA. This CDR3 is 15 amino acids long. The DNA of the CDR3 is TGTGCCAGCAGCTTATCGACAGGGGATTGGGTGACCCAGTACTTC. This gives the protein CASSLSTGDWVTQYF.

The CDR3 region is CASSHPFGSTETQYF. The DNA of the CDR3 is TGCGCCAGCAGCCACCCCTTCGGGAGCACGGAGACCCAGTACTTC. This chain uses TRBV4-1 with TRBJ2-5; D possibly corresponds to TRBD2 (6 bases). The CDR3 totals 15 residues. CDR1 is MGHRA, CDR2 YSYEKL, per germline. Between the trimmed V and J ends, which lost 3 bases and 5 bases, there was a span of 16 bases.

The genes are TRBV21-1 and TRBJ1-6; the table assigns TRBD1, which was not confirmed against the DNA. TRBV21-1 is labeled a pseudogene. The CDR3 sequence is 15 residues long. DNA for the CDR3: TGTGCCAGCAGCAGCCGGGACAGCTATAATTCACCCCTCCACTTT. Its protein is CASSSRDSYNSPLHF.

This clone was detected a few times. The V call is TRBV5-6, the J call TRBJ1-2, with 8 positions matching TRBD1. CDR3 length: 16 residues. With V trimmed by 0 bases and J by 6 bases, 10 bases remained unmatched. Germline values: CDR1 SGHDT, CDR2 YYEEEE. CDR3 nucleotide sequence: TGTGCCAGCAGCTTGGGTGTCAGGGGGCGCTCGGATGGCTACACCTTC. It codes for CASSLGVRGRSDGYTF.

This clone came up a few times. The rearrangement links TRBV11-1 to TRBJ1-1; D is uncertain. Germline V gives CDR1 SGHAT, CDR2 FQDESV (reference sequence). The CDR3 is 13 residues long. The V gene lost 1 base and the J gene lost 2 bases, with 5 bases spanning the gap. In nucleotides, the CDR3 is TGTGCCAGCAGCTTAGTTGGCAACACTGAAGCTTTCTTT. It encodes CASSLVGNTEAFF.

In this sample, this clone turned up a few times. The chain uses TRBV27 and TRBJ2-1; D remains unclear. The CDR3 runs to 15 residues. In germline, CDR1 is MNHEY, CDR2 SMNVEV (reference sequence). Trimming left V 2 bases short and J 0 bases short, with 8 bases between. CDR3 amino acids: CASSLAVSSYNEQFF. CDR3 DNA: TGTGCCAGCAGTTTAGCGGTAAGCTCCTACAATGAGCAGTTCTTC.

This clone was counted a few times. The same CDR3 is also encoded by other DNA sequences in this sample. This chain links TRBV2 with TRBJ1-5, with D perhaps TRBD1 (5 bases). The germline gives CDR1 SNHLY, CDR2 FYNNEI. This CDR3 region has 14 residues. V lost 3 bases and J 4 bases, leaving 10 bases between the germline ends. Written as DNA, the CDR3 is TGTGCCAGCAGTGATTCGGGGGGGAATCAGCCCCAGCATTTT. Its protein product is CASSDSGGNQPQHF.

The CDR3: CASSLSGSETQYF. DNA for the CDR3: TGTGCCAGCAGCTTAAGCGGGAGTGAGACCCAGTACTTC. The V gene is TRBV7-3, the J gene TRBJ2-5, with 7 bases matching TRBD2. The CDR3 spans 13 residues. CDR1 SGHTA and CDR2 FQGTGA come from the germline V gene. With V trimmed by 1 base and J by 5 bases, 1 base remained unmatched.

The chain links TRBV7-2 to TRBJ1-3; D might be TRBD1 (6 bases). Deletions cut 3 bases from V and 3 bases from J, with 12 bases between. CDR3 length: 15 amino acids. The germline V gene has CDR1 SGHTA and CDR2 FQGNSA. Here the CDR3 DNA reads TGTGCCAGCAGCTTGGTTACAGGGAGTGGAAACACCATATATTTT. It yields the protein CASSLVTGSGNTIYF.

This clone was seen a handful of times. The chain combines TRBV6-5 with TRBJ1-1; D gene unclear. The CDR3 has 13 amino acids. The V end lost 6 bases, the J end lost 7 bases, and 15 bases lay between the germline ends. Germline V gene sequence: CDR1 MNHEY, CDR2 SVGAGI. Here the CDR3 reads CASSRTALGEAFF. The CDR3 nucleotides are TGTGCCAGCAGCCGAACAGCTCTCGGTGAAGCTTTCTTT.

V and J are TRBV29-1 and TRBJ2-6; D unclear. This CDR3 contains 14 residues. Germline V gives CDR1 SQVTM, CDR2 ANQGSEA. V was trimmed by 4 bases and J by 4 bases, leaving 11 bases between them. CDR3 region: CSVVIPEGANVLTF. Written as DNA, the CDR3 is TGCAGCGTTGTCATCCCAGAAGGGGCCAACGTCCTGACTTTC.

CDR3 DNA: TGTGCCAGTAGCGAGCGGGGAGTAAACATTCAGTACTTC. It yields the protein CASSERGVNIQYF. The chain has TRBV19 and TRBJ2-4; 7 bases agree with TRBD2. V was clipped by 6 bases and J by 6 bases; unmatched bases: 5. The CDR3 runs to 13 residues. Germline V gene lookup returns CDR1 LNHDA and CDR2 SQIVND (reference sequence). Full variable domain (outside the CDR3, taken from reference TRBV19 and TRBJ2-4): DGGITQSPKYLFRKEGQNVTLSCEQNLNHDAMYWYRQDPGQGLRLIYYSQIVNDFQKGDIAEGYSVSREKKESFPLTVTSAQKNPTAFYLCASSERGVNIQYFGAGTRLSVL.

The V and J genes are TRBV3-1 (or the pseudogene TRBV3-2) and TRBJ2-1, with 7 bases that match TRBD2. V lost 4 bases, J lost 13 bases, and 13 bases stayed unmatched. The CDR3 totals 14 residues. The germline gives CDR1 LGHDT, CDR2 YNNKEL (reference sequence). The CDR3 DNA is TGTGCCAGCAGCCTCACCCATAGCGGGTCTCCCCAGTTCTTC. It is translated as CASSLTHSGSPQFF.